This record looks at one TCR beta chain sequence and its context. The table came from immunoSEQ multiplex PCR; TCRdb's copy has only in-frame clones and leaves some out. The data show approximately 91,000 clones, 75% to 90% seen once. Time point meaning: peripheral blood 6 weeks after treatment start. Patients had urothelial carcinoma that was locally advanced or metastatic. Between 1 and 8 samples per patient were obtained, pretreatment and on-treatment. The sample originates from a study of PD-L1 blockade in urothelial cancer. Study overall: Administration of atezolizumab to patients began at some point between 2013 and 2015, at 1,200 mg intravenously every 3 weeks. Blood samples had a median of about 140,000 T cells, roughly 76,000 unique TCRs, and clonality 0.08 to 0.085.

CDR1 and CDR2 (germline): SGHAT, FQNNGV. This CDR3 contains 12 residues. V shed 2 bases and J shed 6 bases, with 8 bases lying between them. V is TRBV11-2 and J is TRBJ2-7, with TRBD2 as a possible D gene (6 bases). The specimen comprised PBMCs, sampled around atezolizumab (anti-PD-L1) treatment. The sequence was collected from a man aged 70 or older with urothelial cancer. This CDR3 reads CASSLRGSEQYF. CDR3 bases: TGTGCCAGCAGCTTACGGGGGTCCGAGCAGTACTTC.